These 24 T cell receptor beta chains were all obtained from the same sample, sequenced in a study of response to subunit inactivated influenza vaccine. From the RT-PCR reads, TCRdb called clonotypes with MiXCR, one entry per CDR3 protein. Among over 400,000 distinct CDR3 sequences, under 15% were seen once, and the ten largest hold roughly 14%. The sequences come from PBMCs from blood, collected more than 35 days after vaccination. All receptors come from a man aged 45-60 years who received an inactivated influenza vaccine.

The chain's CDR3 is CASSQGEFGNRNEKLFF. CDR3 DNA: TGCGCCAGCAGCCAGGGGGAGTTCGGGAACAGGAATGAAAAACTGTTTTTT. The genes are TRBV4-3 and TRBJ1-4, with a tentative D call TRBD1 (5 bases). Trimming took 3 bases from V and 5 from J, leaving 19 bases between them. Germline CDR1 LGHNA, CDR2 YSLEER. The CDR3 extends over 17 amino acids.

This clonotype was seen at least ten times. The chain joins TRBV7-2 to TRBJ1-5, with D perhaps TRBD1 (5 bases). V lost 1 base, J lost 7 bases, and 8 bases lay in between. Germline V gives CDR1 SGHTA, CDR2 FQGNSA. The CDR3 is 13 residues long. The CDR3 region has the DNA TGTGCCAGCAGCTTAGAGGGGAGGCAGCCCCAGCATTTT. Translation: CASSLEGRQPQHF.

This chain connects TRBV5-1 to TRBJ1-3; 9 bases match TRBD1. CDR3 size: 15 residues. Unmatched junction bases numbered 4, after V lost 4 bases and J lost 2 bases. From germline, CDR1 is SGHRS and CDR2 YFSETQ. CDR3: CASSEGTGPGNTIYF. The CDR3 bases are TGCGCCAGCAGCGAGGGGACAGGGCCTGGAAACACCATATATTTT.

The rearrangement uses TRBV12-3 or TRBV12-4 and TRBJ1-4; D ambiguous. The CDR3 spans 14 residues. With 5 bases removed from V and 7 bases from J, the gap between germline ends came to 14 bases. The DNA for the CDR3 is TGTGCCAGCAGTGCTCTGACGGAAAGTGAAAAACTGTTTTTT. Translation: CASSALTESEKLFF.

This clonotype occurred a few times. The chain uses TRBV12-3 or TRBV12-4 and TRBJ2-4; TRBD2 is a possible D gene (6 bases). The CDR3 is 11 amino acids. V lost 5 bases, J lost 11 bases, and 10 bases lay in between. The DNA for the CDR3 is TGTGCCAGCAGTCGGGGAGGATTTCAGTACTTC. Its protein is CASSRGGFQYF.

This clonotype was seen more than once but under ten times. The V call is TRBV29-1, the J call TRBJ2-7; weak D call: TRBD1 (5 bases). Looked up from germline, CDR1 is SQVTM and CDR2 is ANQGSEA. Trimming shortened V by 0 bases and J by 4 bases, and 16 bases separated the two germline ends. This CDR3 region has 15 residues. CDR3 coding DNA: TGCAGCGTTGAAGATCGGAATACCCCAGGGTACGAGCAGTACTTC. Translation gives CSVEDRNTPGYEQYF.

The sample holds many counts of this clonotype. V and J are TRBV20-1 and TRBJ2-1; no clear D gene. V was clipped by 3 bases and J by 8 bases, with 11 bases between them. This CDR3 spans 12 amino acids. From germline, CDR1 is DFQATT and CDR2 SNEGSKA (reference sequence). The CDR3 is CSASDNFYEQFF. The CDR3 DNA reads TGCAGTGCTAGCGATAATTTCTATGAGCAGTTCTTC.

J is TRBJ1-1 and V is TRBV5-8; D not certain. The germline V gene encodes CDR1 SGHTS and CDR2 YDEGEE. Trimming pared 6 bases from V and 1 base from J, leaving 7 bases between. This CDR3 contains 12 residues. The CDR3 spells CASTKGNTEAFF. The CDR3 DNA is TGTGCCAGCACCAAAGGGAACACTGAAGCTTTCTTT.

This chain uses TRBV7-2 with TRBJ2-3; unclear D gene. The V and J ends lost 2 bases and 0 bases respectively, with 12 bases between them. This CDR3 has 16 amino acids. Germline CDR1 and CDR2: SGHTA and FQGNSA. CDR3 region: CASSLSPPTSTDTQYF. The DNA of the CDR3 is TGTGCCAGCAGCTTATCACCTCCGACTAGCACAGATACGCAGTATTTT.

This clonotype was seen more than once but under ten times. This chain links TRBV28 with TRBJ2-5; 10 bases fit TRBD2. The CDR3 spans 16 residues. CDR1 is MDHEN and CDR2 is SYDVKM in the germline V gene. V trimming: 3 bases; J trimming: 4 bases; junction bases outside the gene matches: 8. The CDR3 bases are TGTGCCAGCAGTTTTGTCCACTCTAGCGGGAGAGAGACCCAGTACTTC. Its protein is CASSFVHSSGRETQYF.

This clonotype was found a few times. J is TRBJ2-3 and V is TRBV6-1; TRBD2 matches 12 bases. This CDR3 spans 16 amino acids. With 6 bases clipped from V and 4 bases from J, the junction kept 8 bases outside the gene matches. CDR1 MNHNS and CDR2 SASEGT come from the germline V gene. CDR3 loop: CASSRGGLAGPDTQYF. The CDR3 DNA follows: TGTGCCAGCAGCCGCGGGGGACTAGCGGGCCCAGATACGCAGTATTTT.

The chain joins TRBV20-1 to TRBJ2-3; 9 bases line up with TRBD2. Germline V CDR1 and CDR2: DFQATT, SNEGSKA (reference sequence). Germline trimming cut 0 bases from V and 4 bases from J; bases unmatched to any gene: 8. This CDR3 spans 16 amino acids. The CDR3, as DNA: TGCAGTGCTAGAGAAGGTGGCGGGGGGGCGCCAGATACGCAGTATTTT. This gives the protein CSAREGGGGAPDTQYF.

This clonotype was picked up a small number of times. This chain connects TRBV27 to TRBJ2-3; D is uncertain. Trimming took off 4 bases at V and 14 bases at J, with 13 bases between the two ends. The germline V gene has CDR1 MNHEY and CDR2 SMNVEV (reference sequence). The CDR3 totals 11 residues. DNA of the CDR3: TGTGCCAGCAGTTCGCCAAGGTCCCCGTATTTT. As protein: CASSSPRSPYF.

This clonotype occurred a few times. This chain connects TRBV4-1 to TRBJ2-1; 7 bases match TRBD1. Trimming took 3 bases from V and 7 from J; bases not matched to a gene: 6. Germline V gene data show CDR1 as MGHRA and CDR2 as YSYEKL. The CDR3 extends over 14 amino acids. The CDR3 DNA follows: TGCGCCAGCAGCCATCAACAGGGGCTGAATGAGCAGTTCTTC. Translated, it gives CASSHQQGLNEQFF.

The V and J genes are TRBV19 and TRBJ2-7; D unresolved. The CDR3 is made up of 13 amino acids. Germline CDR1 and CDR2: LNHDA and SQIVND (reference sequence). V was cut by 1 base and J by 6 bases, with 10 bases left in between. CDR3 protein: CASSIVREAEQYF. CDR3 bases: TGTGCCAGTAGTATAGTTAGGGAAGCCGAGCAGTACTTC.

This clonotype was seen a few times. The chain links TRBV7-8 to TRBJ1-6, with D tentatively TRBD1 (6 bases). The CDR3 covers 13 residues. Between the trimmed V and J ends, which lost 6 bases and 11 bases, there was a span of 14 bases. Per germline, CDR1 SGHVS and CDR2 FQNEAQ. Here the CDR3 DNA reads TGTGCCAGCAGGCAGATCAGGGGAGCACCCCTCCACTTT. Its protein is CASRQIRGAPLHF.

This chain uses TRBV27 with TRBJ2-7; 9 nucleotides agree with TRBD1. V gave up 5 bases and J gave up 4 bases; unmatched junction bases: 12. The CDR3 extends over 16 amino acids. Germline V gene data show CDR1 as MNHEY and CDR2 as SMNVEV (reference sequence). The DNA of the CDR3 is TGTGCCAGCAGTCCCCTCCACCGGACAGGGGTGTACGAGCAGTACTTC. Protein product: CASSPLHRTGVYEQYF.

This clonotype was seen many times. The chain joins TRBV4-2 to TRBJ2-3, with TRBD2 matching 8 bases. This CDR3 contains 15 residues. The J segment lost 0 bases and the V segment lost 4 bases, leaving 3 bases of the junction unmatched. CDR1 is LGHNA, CDR2 YNFKEQ, per germline. CDR3 residues: CASSPGLASTDTQYF. The CDR3 DNA is TGTGCCAGCAGCCCTGGACTAGCAAGCACAGATACGCAGTATTTT.

The chain employs TRBV5-1 and TRBJ2-3; the D gene is possibly TRBD1 (5 bases). This CDR3 region has 15 residues. V lost 2 bases and J 5 bases, leaving 15 bases between the germline ends. CDR1 is SGHRS and CDR2 is YFSETQ in the germline V gene. This chain's CDR3 is CASSFLQAQGDTQYF. The CDR3 DNA follows: TGCGCCAGCAGCTTCTTACAGGCCCAGGGAGATACGCAGTATTTT.

This clonotype came up once. This chain joins TRBV3-1 and TRBJ2-7, with D perhaps being TRBD1 or TRBD2 (6 bases each). This CDR3 is 15 amino acids long. The germline V gene encodes CDR1 LGHDT and CDR2 YNNKEL (reference sequence). Trimming left V 10 bases short and J 3 bases short, with 22 bases between. DNA of the CDR3: TGTGCCACCTGCCAAGGGGGGCCTTTAGTCTACGAGCAGTACTTC. This sequence encodes CATCQGGPLVYEQYF.

CDR3 bases: TGTGCCAGCAGCGTAGGGCAGGGGGCTTACAATGAGCAGTTCTTC. Translated: CASSVGQGAYNEQFF. The V gene is TRBV9, the J gene TRBJ2-1, with 8 positions matching TRBD1. Trimming at V came to 0 bases and at J to 4 bases, leaving 3 bases not matched to a gene. This CDR3 comprises 15 residues. Looked up from germline, CDR1 is SGDLS and CDR2 is YYNGEE.

The chain uses TRBV9 and TRBJ2-2, with D possibly being TRBD1 or TRBD2 (5 bases each). V was pared by 0 bases and J by 7 bases, with 19 bases between. The CDR3 spans 17 residues. From germline, CDR1 is SGDLS and CDR2 YYNGEE. In DNA, the CDR3 is TGTGCCAGCAGCGTAGGATCAGGACACCCGAGGGTCGGGGAGCTGTTTTTT. It yields the protein CASSVGSGHPRVGELFF.

The V call is TRBV5-1, the J call TRBJ2-1; D perhaps matches TRBD2 (5 bases). The V end was cut by 6 bases, the J end by 0 bases, with 13 bases between. The CDR3 totals 15 residues. Per germline, CDR1 SGHRS and CDR2 YFSETQ. This CDR3 is CASKNGLLSYNEQFF. CDR3 DNA sequence: TGCGCCAGCAAAAACGGACTCCTCTCCTACAATGAGCAGTTCTTC.

The rearrangement uses TRBV11-1 and TRBJ2-7, with TRBD2 matching 8 bases. CDR1 and CDR2 (germline): SGHAT, FQDESV (reference sequence). V shed 6 bases, J shed 2 bases, and the junction held 9 bases outside the gene matches. CDR3 length equals 15 residues. CDR3 in amino acids: CASRGGAGVTYEQYF. For the CDR3, the DNA is TGTGCCAGCAGAGGAGGAGCGGGGGTGACCTACGAGCAGTACTTC.